This is a list of T cell receptor beta chains from one sample in a study of shared clonotypes between healthy human individuals. Sequenced by immunoSEQ multiplex PCR; TCRdb stores in-frame clones only, minus some. The sample records some 2.3 million clones, 85% to 95% being singletons. Sequencing used naive CD4+ T cells from PBMCs. These receptors were obtained from a man aged 18 to 35 in good health. Some clones in this sample may be carry-over from other donors' samples. CDR3s include the opening cysteine and the closing phenylalanine or tryptophan. The listing skips clone size in some rows; elsewhere it reads once, few, many or a size class.

V gene,clone size,J gene,CDR3 protein
TRBV6-1,-,TRBJ2-7,CASSEIRDRGYEQYF
TRBV11-2,-,TRBJ2-5,CASSFMTGEETQYF
TRBV5-6,once,TRBJ2-6,CASSFTGSSGANVLTF
TRBV14,-,TRBJ2-2,CASSQRWPGLGNTGELFF
TRBV5-1,-,TRBJ1-1,CASSPHRLLEEAFF
TRBV25-1,few,TRBJ1-5,CASSDGQGWNQPQHF
TRBV6-5,-,TRBJ1-1,CASSFKTGIVTEAFF
TRBV2,-,TRBJ2-1,CASTQGGTRWLNEQFF
TRBV7-2,-,TRBJ2-5,CASSSIAGETQYF
TRBV15,-,TRBJ1-2,CATSRGDVGYTF
TRBV6-1,-,TRBJ2-7,CASSEAGALYEQYF
TRBV30,-,TRBJ2-1,CAWSKGLGSDEQFF
TRBV5-6,-,TRBJ2-3,CASSGKTGGPDTQYF
TRBV18,-,TRBJ2-2,CASSPPGQTGELFF
TRBV5-5,-,TRBJ1-3,CASSEQGALSGSTIYF
TRBV25-1,-,TRBJ1-4,CASSELTGRANEKLFF
TRBV6-1,-,TRBJ2-1,CASMEPRLYNEQFF
TRBV28,-,TRBJ2-7,CASREQGRNEQYF
TRBV7-2,-,TRBJ2-7,CASSARQGGRPYF
TRBV2,-,TRBJ2-1,CASTLTSGIPLEQFF
TRBV28,once,TRBJ2-2,CASRFANTGELFF
TRBV6-5,-,TRBJ2-6,CASSYDHSGANVLTF
TRBV5-6,-,TRBJ2-7,CASSLQGYEQYF
TRBV18,-,TRBJ2-5,CASSPRGSGEETQYF
TRBV6-1,-,TRBJ1-1,CASSIRGTVTEAFF
TRBV6-5,-,TRBJ2-1,CASSYEFLDNEQFF
TRBV27,-,TRBJ1-5,CASSSIDRIGQPQHF
TRBV21-1,-,TRBJ2-3,CASSKLTDTQYF
TRBV6-5,-,TRBJ2-5,CASRPGDRPETQYF
TRBV19,-,TRBJ2-7,CASSTRVGMNYEQYF
TRBV6-1,-,TRBJ1-1,CASNPGGANTKAFF
TRBV5-4,-,TRBJ2-6,CASSLDTSGRVSWANVLTF
TRBV9,-,TRBJ2-3,CASSRLPGQGADTQYF
TRBV4-1,-,TRBJ2-1,CASSQDLGTSGLEQFF
TRBV12-2,-,TRBJ2-7,CASRLAAGLAGGPSDEQYF
TRBV6-5,-,TRBJ2-7,CASSPVGLGAYEQYF
TRBV18,-,TRBJ2-1,CASSPLGAGSHNEQFF
TRBV6-6,-,TRBJ1-2,CASSTRDSYGYTF
TRBV28,-,TRBJ1-5,CASTRFGTGPQPQHF
TRBV19,-,TRBJ2-5,CASSPHSGLGEETQYF
TRBV6-1,once,TRBJ1-1,CASTPVRGMNTEAFF
TRBV9,once,TRBJ2-5,CASSVGQSHETQYF
TRBV10-3,-,TRBJ1-1,CAISEARNTEAFF